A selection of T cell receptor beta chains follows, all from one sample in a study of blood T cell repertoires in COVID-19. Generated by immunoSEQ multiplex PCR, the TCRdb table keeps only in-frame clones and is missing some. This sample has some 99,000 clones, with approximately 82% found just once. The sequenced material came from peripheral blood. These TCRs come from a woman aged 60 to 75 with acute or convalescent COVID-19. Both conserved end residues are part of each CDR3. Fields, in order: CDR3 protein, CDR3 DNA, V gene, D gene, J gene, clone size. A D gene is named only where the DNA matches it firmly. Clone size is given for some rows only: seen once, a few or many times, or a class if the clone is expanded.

CSGLAWETQYF | TGCAGTGGACTAGCGTGGGAGACCCAGTACTTC | TRBV20-1 | TRBD2 | TRBJ2-5 | once
CAWAPADYYNEQFF | TGTGCCTGGGCCCCAGCGGATTACTACAATGAGCAGTTCTTC | TRBV30 | . | TRBJ2-1 | .
CASSMGQWYEQYF | TGTGCCAGTAGTATGGGCCAGTGGTACGAGCAGTACTTC | TRBV19 | . | TRBJ2-7 | once
CASSLERRGTEAFF | TGTGCCAGCAGCTTGGAAAGAAGGGGCACTGAAGCTTTCTTT | TRBV6-5 | . | TRBJ1-1 | .
CASSLNSGVTEAFF | TGTGCCAGCTCCCTGAACTCAGGGGTGACTGAAGCTTTCTTT | TRBV18 | . | TRBJ1-1 | few
CASRVTTGELFF | TGTGCCAGCAGGGTAACTACCGGGGAGCTGTTTTTT | TRBV11-2 | . | TRBJ2-2 | many
CASSPRDRDYGYTF | TGTGCCAGCAGCCCCCGGGACAGGGACTATGGCTACACCTTC | TRBV14 | TRBD1 | TRBJ1-2 | .
CATSDPGEGSQPQHF | TGTGCCACCAGTGATCCGGGGGAAGGGTCCCAGCCCCAGCATTTT | TRBV24-1 | . | TRBJ1-5 | .
CASSPGLAGAGEQYF | TGTGCCAGCAGCCCCGGGCTAGCGGGAGCTGGAGAGCAGTACTTC | TRBV7-2 | TRBD2 | TRBJ2-7 | .
CASSTRRGETQYF | TGTGCCAGCAGTACAAGGAGGGGAGAGACCCAGTACTTC | TRBV27 | . | TRBJ2-5 | .
CASSQVGTGGNEQFF | TGCGCCAGCAGCCAGGTTGGGACAGGAGGGAATGAGCAGTTCTTC | TRBV4-3 | TRBD1 | TRBJ2-1 | .
CASRTGTSGYEQYF | TGTGCCAGCAGGACCGGGACTAGCGGGTACGAGCAGTACTTC | TRBV2 | TRBD2 | TRBJ2-7 | .
CATSRLGGNQPQHF | TGTGCCACCAGCAGACTAGGGGGCAATCAGCCCCAGCATTTT | TRBV15 | . | TRBJ1-5 | .
CASSGEFNQPQHF | TGTGCCAGCAGCGGAGAATTCAATCAGCCCCAGCATTTT | TRBV2 | . | TRBJ1-5 | .
CASSSMKRGDNEQFF | TGCGCCAGCAGCTCAATGAAGCGGGGGGACAATGAGCAGTTCTTC | TRBV5-1 | TRBD2 | TRBJ2-1 | .
CASSWKTAQIGETQYF | TGTGCCAGCAGTTGGAAGACAGCGCAAATAGGGGAGACCCAGTACTTC | TRBV6-5 | . | TRBJ2-5 | .
CASSQTGGEAFF | TGTGCCAGCTCGCAAACGGGTGGTGAAGCTTTCTTT | TRBV18 | . | TRBJ1-1 | .
CASSSGGGEQFF | TGTGCCAGCAGTTCGGGAGGTGGTGAGCAGTTCTTC | TRBV5-4 | TRBD2 | TRBJ2-1 | .
CASSLETSNYGYTF | TGCGCCAGCAGCTTGGAGACATCTAACTATGGCTACACCTTC | TRBV5-1 | . | TRBJ1-2 | few
CASSQGELEWLSTGELFF | TGCGCCAGCAGCCAAGGGGAGTTAGAGTGGCTGAGCACCGGGGAGCTGTTTTTT | TRBV4-1 | . | TRBJ2-2 | .
CASSLAGNSYNEQFF | TGCGCCAGCAGCTTAGCAGGGAACTCCTACAATGAGCAGTTCTTC | TRBV5-1 | . | TRBJ2-1 | few
CAWQGPNQPQHF | TGTGCCTGGCAGGGCCCTAATCAGCCCCAGCATTTT | TRBV30 | . | TRBJ1-5 | once
CASGVGGNEQFF | TGTGCCAGCGGGGTTGGGGGGAATGAGCAGTTCTTC | TRBV5-4 | . | TRBJ2-1 | once
CASSYSIVPNTEAFF | TGTGCCAGCAGTTACTCGATAGTCCCAAACACTGAAGCTTTCTTT | TRBV6-5 | . | TRBJ1-1 | few
CASRTSGSSGEQYF | TGTGCCAGCAGAACTAGCGGGAGCTCAGGCGAGCAGTACTTC | TRBV28 | TRBD2 | TRBJ2-7 | .
CASSLDLPEQYF | TGTGCCAGCAGCTTAGATCTTCCGGAGCAGTACTTC | TRBV7-2 | . | TRBJ2-7 | .
CASSPVGPWTEAFF | TGTGCCAGCAGTCCAGTGGGGCCGTGGACTGAAGCTTTCTTT | TRBV28 | . | TRBJ1-1 | once
CASRQGGSANEKLFF | TGCGCCAGCCGACAGGGGGGTTCAGCTAATGAAAAACTGTTTTTT | TRBV5-1 | TRBD1 | TRBJ1-4 | once
CASRSRTGLSEKLFF | TGTGCCAGCAGGTCTCGGACAGGGTTAAGTGAAAAACTGTTTTTT | TRBV2 | TRBD1 | TRBJ1-4 | .
CASSESGSGGGSYEQYF | TGCGCCAGCAGTGAGTCGGGCAGCGGGGGGGGATCCTACGAGCAGTACTTC | TRBV10-1 | TRBD2 | TRBJ2-7 | .
CASTPPGLVRNEQFF | TGTGCCAGCACCCCACCGGGACTAGTACGCAATGAGCAGTTCTTC | TRBV28 | TRBD2 | TRBJ2-1 | once
CASSSRLGQETQYF | TGTGCCAGCAGCTCTAGGCTGGGCCAAGAGACCCAGTACTTC | TRBV7-2 | . | TRBJ2-5 | .
CASSLTPLGQRDDGYTF | TGTGCCAGCAGCTTAACCCCTCTTGGACAGCGGGATGATGGCTACACCTTC | TRBV7-9 | . | TRBJ1-2 | .
CASSLAEATNEKLFF | TGTGCCAGCAGCTTGGCAGAGGCTACTAATGAAAAACTGTTTTTT | TRBV5-6 | . | TRBJ1-4 | .
CASSSEVDWGYTF | TGTGCCAGCAGCTCAGAGGTGGACTGGGGCTACACCTTC | TRBV9 | . | TRBJ1-2 | .
CASSPAPKPSSYNEQFF | TGCGCCAGCAGCCCCGCCCCCAAACCCAGCTCCTACAATGAGCAGTTCTTC | TRBV5-1 | . | TRBJ2-1 | .
CASSPPGLGAFF | TGTGCCAGCAGTCCTCCCGGGTTAGGAGCTTTCTTT | TRBV28 | . | TRBJ1-1 | .
CASSPGLAFAYNEQFF | TGTGCCAGCAGTCCAGGACTAGCGTTCGCCTACAATGAGCAGTTCTTC | TRBV6-2/TRBV6-3 | TRBD2 | TRBJ2-1 | .
CASSFGASGGTDTQYF | TGTGCCAGCAGCTTTGGAGCTAGCGGGGGCACAGATACGCAGTATTTT | TRBV7-2 | TRBD2 | TRBJ2-3 | once
CSVEDPGGSSYEQYF | TGCAGCGTTGAAGATCCAGGGGGTAGCTCCTACGAGCAGTACTTC | TRBV29-1 | TRBD1 | TRBJ2-7 | .